This T cell receptor (beta chain) came from a study of blood T cell repertoires in COVID-19. Overall study: Samples taken during acute and convalescent COVID-19 were collected in the United States, Italy and Spain. T cells, B-cell-depleted T cells, or PBMCs supplied cDNA or gDNA.

How the authors handled the data: By means of reference gene primer amplification, nucleated cell counts were estimated. Produced via immunoSEQ multiplex PCR; TCRdb's table is partial and in-frame only. V and J calls and clone size are given by that table; D and trimming were obtained from the DNA. The sample consists of approximately 160,000 clones, about four fifths of them appearing once. In germline, CDR1 is KGHSH, CDR2 LQKENI. Trimming cost V 3 bases and J 4 bases; bases outside gene matches: 6. This CDR3 comprises 15 residues. Sequencing was performed on peripheral blood. The chain couples TRBV18 to TRBJ1-5, with TRBD1 identical over 7 bases. The receptor was isolated from a man aged 60 to 69 with active or convalescent COVID-19. CDR3 loop: CASSPSGGENQPQHF. The CDR3 nucleotides are TGTGCCAGCTCACCCTCAGGGGGTGAGAATCAGCCCCAGCATTTT.